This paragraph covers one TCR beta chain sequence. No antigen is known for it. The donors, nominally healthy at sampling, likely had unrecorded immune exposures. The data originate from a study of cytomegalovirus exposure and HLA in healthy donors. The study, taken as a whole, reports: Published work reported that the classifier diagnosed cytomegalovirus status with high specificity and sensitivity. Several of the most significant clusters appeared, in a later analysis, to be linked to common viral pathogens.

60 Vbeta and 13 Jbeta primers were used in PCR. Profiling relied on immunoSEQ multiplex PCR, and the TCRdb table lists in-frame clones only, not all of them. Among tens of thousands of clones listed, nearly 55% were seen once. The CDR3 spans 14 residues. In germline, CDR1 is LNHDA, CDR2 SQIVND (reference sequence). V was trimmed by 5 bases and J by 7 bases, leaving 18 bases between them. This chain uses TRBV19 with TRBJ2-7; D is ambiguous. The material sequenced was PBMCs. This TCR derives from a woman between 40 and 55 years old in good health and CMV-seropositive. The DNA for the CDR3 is TGTGCCAGTAGTCCCCGCAGAGGCTCGGCTGAGCAGTACTTC. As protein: CASSPRRGSAEQYF.